This is a list of T cell receptor beta chains from one sample in a study of graft-versus-host responses after intestinal transplantation. Profiled with immunoSEQ multiplex PCR; TCRdb holds only in-frame clones, not every one. The data contain about 97,000 clones, 85% to 95% of them singletons. These receptors' targets are unknown. This specimen consisted of unstimulated CD8+ T cells sorted from spleen or lymph node cells, obtained before transplant. The receptors originated from a human donor who was the organ donor for an intestinal transplant. The CDR3 runs from the conserved cysteine through the conserved F or W. A D gene is named only where the DNA matches it firmly. Some rows have no size entry. The others give once, few or many, or a class for an expanded clone.

>TRBV5-5|TRBJ1-2|TRBD1|-
CASSYRDSEGYTF
TGTGCCAGCAGCTATAGGGACAGTGAGGGCTACACCTTC
>TRBV27|TRBJ1-5|TRBD1|-
CASSLTGVNQPQHF
TGTGCCAGCAGTTTAACAGGGGTCAATCAGCCCCAGCATTTT
>TRBV11-2|TRBJ2-3|-|-
CASSLVGAGVVPDTQYF
TGTGCCAGCAGCTTAGTGGGGGCGGGGGTGGTCCCAGATACGCAGTATTTT
>TRBV9|TRBJ2-5|TRBD2|-
CASSPSGVQETQYF
TGTGCCAGCAGCCCCAGCGGGGTTCAAGAGACCCAGTACTTC
>TRBV11-3|TRBJ2-3|-|-
CASSLEGASTDTQYF
TGTGCCAGCAGCTTAGAGGGGGCCAGCACAGATACGCAGTATTTT
>TRBV6-1|TRBJ1-2|TRBD1|-
CASSGTGTGGGYTF
TGTGCCAGCAGTGGAACCGGGACAGGGGGCGGCTACACCTTC
>TRBV9|TRBJ1-2|-|-
CASSIEDLNYGYTF
TGTGCCAGCAGCATAGAGGACTTAAACTATGGCTACACCTTC
>TRBV28|TRBJ2-6|-|-
CASSLFSGANVLTF
TGTGCCAGCAGTCTGTTCTCTGGGGCCAACGTCCTGACTTTC
>TRBV7-9|TRBJ2-5|TRBD1|-
CASSARQGELFWTQYF
TGTGCCAGCAGCGCTCGACAGGGGGAACTTTTTTGGACCCAGTACTTC
>TRBV6-6|TRBJ1-6|TRBD1|-
CASTGGNSPLHF
TGTGCCAGCACAGGGGGTAATTCACCCCTCCACTTT
>TRBV5-1|TRBJ1-2|TRBD1|once
CASSLEDRVNYGYTF
TGCGCCAGCAGCTTGGAGGACAGGGTTAACTATGGCTACACCTTC
>TRBV25-1|TRBJ1-2|TRBD1|-
CASSEFRQGGPSYGYTF
TGTGCCAGCAGTGAATTCCGACAGGGAGGTCCCTCCTATGGCTACACCTTC
>TRBV7-8|TRBJ2-7|-|-
CASSWSGTETYEQYF
TGTGCCAGCAGCTGGTCCGGGACTGAGACCTACGAGCAGTACTTC
>TRBV25-1|TRBJ1-2|TRBD1|-
CARPGQGAKAF
TGTGCCAGGCCGGGACAGGGGGCGAAGGCCTTC
>TRBV29-1|TRBJ2-7|-|-
CSVDPEGQGYEQYF
TGCAGCGTTGACCCGGAAGGGCAGGGCTACGAGCAGTACTTC
>TRBV30|TRBJ1-1|-|few
CAWTGPMTEAFF
TGTGCCTGGACAGGGCCTATGACTGAAGCTTTCTTT
>TRBV28|TRBJ2-1|-|-
CASSLLSYWANTIRYNEQFF
TGTGCCAGCAGTTTATTGTCTTATTGGGCCAATACAATTCGCTACAATGAGCAGTTCTTC
>TRBV30|TRBJ2-2|TRBD1|-
CAWSQGAGELFF
TGTGCCTGGAGTCAGGGGGCGGGGGAGCTGTTTTTT
>TRBV27|TRBJ2-5|-|-
CASSLGRGKTQYF
TGTGCCAGCAGTTTGGGTAGGGGGAAGACCCAGTACTTC
>TRBV25-1|TRBJ1-1|-|-
CASKGENTEAFF
TGTGCCAGCAAGGGGGAGAACACTGAAGCTTTCTTT
>TRBV12-5|TRBJ1-2|-|-
CASGYGRGEGYTF
TGTGCTAGTGGTTACGGGCGGGGGGAAGGCTACACCTTC
>TRBV7-6|TRBJ1-2|-|-
CASSLGGGYGYTF
TGTGCCAGCAGCTTGGGGGGTGGCTATGGCTACACCTTC
>TRBV4-1|TRBJ1-4|-|-
CASSSLGGEKLFF
TGCGCCAGCAGCTCCCTAGGAGGTGAAAAACTGTTTTTT
>TRBV7-8|TRBJ2-5|TRBD2|-
CASGGDYQETQYF
TGTGCCAGCGGGGGGGATTACCAAGAGACCCAGTACTTC
>TRBV10-3|TRBJ1-6|-|-
CAISHEYNSPLHF
TGTGCCATCAGCCACGAGTATAATTCACCCCTCCACTTT
>TRBV11-2|TRBJ1-3|TRBD1|once
CASSLDLDRAGNTIYF
TGTGCCAGCAGCTTAGACCTGGACAGGGCTGGAAACACCATATATTTT
>TRBV2|TRBJ1-1|-|-
CASSDFDRMNTEAFF
TGTGCCAGCAGTGATTTCGACAGGATGAACACTGAAGCTTTCTTT
>TRBV9|TRBJ2-2|TRBD1|-
CASSVRQGAQGWTGELFF
TGTGCCAGCAGCGTTCGGCAGGGGGCGCAAGGGTGGACCGGGGAGCTGTTTTTT
>TRBV7-2|TRBJ2-7|-|-
CASSLFTYEQYF
TGTGCCAGCAGCTTATTTACCTACGAGCAGTACTTC
>TRBV7-3|TRBJ2-4|-|-
CASSYYYGAQRLIAKNIQYF
TGTGCCAGCAGCTATTACTATGGGGCCCAGAGGTTGATAGCCAAAAACATTCAGTACTTC
>TRBV29-1|TRBJ2-1|-|-
CSVEDLATAYNEQFF
TGCAGCGTTGAAGATCTTGCGACTGCTTACAATGAGCAGTTCTTC
>TRBV6-1|TRBJ2-5|-|once
CASSDVSVGGPGTQYF
TGTGCCAGCAGTGACGTGTCGGTGGGAGGCCCGGGGACCCAGTACTTC
>TRBV7-9|TRBJ2-7|TRBD2|-
CASSLHSGGAGEQYF
TGTGCCAGCAGCTTACATAGCGGGGGGGCGGGAGAGCAGTACTTC
>TRBV5-1|TRBJ2-7|TRBD2|-
CASSIRGGYEQYF
TGCGCCAGCAGCATCCGCGGGGGCTACGAGCAGTACTTC
>TRBV7-9|TRBJ1-4|TRBD1|-
CASSFGGGQNEKLFF
TGTGCCAGCAGCTTCGGAGGGGGCCAGAATGAAAAACTGTTTTTT
>TRBV7-2|TRBJ2-7|TRBD2|once
CASSLEAGVLGEQYF
TGTGCCAGCAGCTTAGAGGCGGGAGTACTCGGAGAGCAGTACTTC
>TRBV28|TRBJ2-5|-|-
CASSLRGGAQETQYF
TGTGCCAGCAGTCTTCGAGGGGGGGCACAAGAGACCCAGTACTTC
>TRBV9|TRBJ2-7|TRBD2|once
CASSLSGGLAGGGGNEQYF
TGTGCCAGCAGCCTCTCGGGGGGACTAGCGGGAGGGGGGGGAAACGAGCAGTACTTC
>TRBV28|TRBJ2-2|TRBD1|-
CASSLTGVSAGELFF
TGTGCCAGCAGTTTGACAGGGGTTAGCGCCGGGGAGCTGTTTTTT
>TRBV27|TRBJ2-6|TRBD2|-
CASSSLAGGPGANVLTF
TGTGCCAGCAGTTCCCTAGCGGGAGGGCCTGGGGCCAACGTCCTGACTTTC
>TRBV7-9|TRBJ2-7|-|-
CASSLSFGEAYEQYF
TGTGCCAGCAGCTTATCGTTCGGGGAAGCCTACGAGCAGTACTTC
>TRBV13|TRBJ2-3|-|-
CASSRTRGTDTQYF
TGTGCCAGCAGCCGAACCCGGGGTACAGATACGCAGTATTTT
>TRBV7-8|TRBJ2-1|-|-
CASSPGAGPYNEQFF
TGTGCCAGCAGCCCTGGCGCAGGGCCCTACAATGAGCAGTTCTTC
>TRBV11-2|TRBJ2-3|-|-
CASSLERGPTDTQYF
TGTGCCAGCAGCTTAGAGCGGGGGCCCACAGATACGCAGTATTTT
>TRBV13|TRBJ2-3|-|-
CASSLVVSYTQYF
TGTGCCAGCAGCTTAGTCGTCAGTTATACGCAGTATTTT